Shown below are 25 T cell receptor beta chains from a single sample sequenced in a study of shared T cell receptors in the human thymus. Profiled with immunoSEQ multiplex PCR; TCRdb holds only in-frame clones, not every one. The sample has some 700,000 clones, roughly 90% seen once. These data also formed part of another study, on human thymus T cells.

The specimen sequenced was thymocytes. The source is a boy younger than two with a congenital heart defect.

The chain is built from TRBV18 and TRBJ1-2; D gene uncertain. CDR1 and CDR2 from the germline V gene are KGHSH and LQKENI. The CDR3 runs to 13 residues. Trimming took 5 bases from V and 3 from J, leaving 10 bases between them. The CDR3 DNA reads as TGTGCCAGCTCATCGGACGGGGACTATGGCTACACCTTC. Translated, it gives CASSSDGDYGYTF. Looking up the rest from reference TRBV18 and TRBJ1-2 gives the full variable domain: NAGVMQNPRHLVRRRGQEARLRCSPMKGHSHVYWYRQLPEEGLKFMVYLQKENIIDESGMPKERFSAEFPKEGPSILRIQQVVRGDSAAYFCASSSDGDYGYTFGSGTRLTVV.

The V and J genes are TRBV4-2 and TRBJ2-1, with 8 bases fitting TRBD2. CDR1 LGHNA and CDR2 YNFKEQ come from the germline V gene. Unmatched junction bases numbered 3, after V lost 0 bases and J lost 2 bases. The CDR3 length is 16 residues. CDR3 nucleotides: TGTGCCAGCAGCCAAGAGAAGCGGGGGACCTACAATGAGCAGTTCTTC. The encoded protein is CASSQEKRGTYNEQFF.

V and J are TRBV5-6 and TRBJ1-2; maybe TRBD1 (5 bases). Germline CDR1 and CDR2: SGHDT and YYEEEE. Trimming took off 0 bases at V and 4 bases at J, with 16 bases between the two ends. There are 16 residues in the CDR3. CDR3 sequence: CASSLDRFDSSYGYTF. DNA for the CDR3: TGTGCCAGCAGCTTGGACCGCTTTGACAGTTCCTATGGCTACACCTTC. Using reference TRBV5-6 and TRBJ1-2 for the parts outside the CDR3, the full variable domain is DAGVTQSPTHLIKTRGQQVTLRCSPKSGHDTVSWYQQALGQGPQFIFQYYEEEERQRGNFPDRFSGHQFPNYSSELNVNALLLGDSALYLCASSLDRFDSSYGYTFGSGTRLTVV.

The chain links TRBV18 to TRBJ1-5; possible D gene TRBD1, 5 bases. Germline values: CDR1 KGHSH, CDR2 LQKENI. The CDR3 length is 14 residues. V shed 3 bases and J shed 7 bases, with 13 bases lying between them. The CDR3 spells CASSPYGGDQPQHF. DNA for the CDR3: TGTGCCAGCTCACCGTACGGGGGGGACCAGCCCCAGCATTTT.

The chain has TRBV13 and TRBJ2-3, with a possible D match to TRBD2 (5 bases). Trimming shortened V by 3 bases and J by 1 base, and 14 bases separated the two germline ends. The length of the CDR3 is 16 residues. Germline values: CDR1 PRHDT, CDR2 FYEKMQ (reference sequence). DNA for the CDR3: TGTGCCAGCAGCTTCCCCGGATGCGGGCGCACAGATACGCAGTATTTT. This codes for CASSFPGCGRTDTQYF.

The chain uses TRBV9 and TRBJ2-7, with D possibly matching TRBD2 (6 bases). The V and J ends lost 4 bases and 4 bases respectively, with 21 bases between them. Germline V gene sequence: CDR1 SGDLS, CDR2 YYNGEE. The CDR3 loop spans 16 amino acids. Here the CDR3 reads CASSPQEGSGAYEQYF. CDR3 DNA sequence: TGTGCCAGCAGCCCTCAAGAGGGTAGCGGAGCATACGAGCAGTACTTC.

This chain connects TRBV4-3 to TRBJ2-7; TRBD2 might be the D (6 bases). V lost 0 bases and J 3 bases, leaving 15 bases between the germline ends. Germline V CDR1 and CDR2: LGHNA, YSLEER. CDR3 length: 16 amino acids. In DNA, the CDR3 is TGCGCCAGCAGCCAAGAAACGAGGGGAGGAGGCTACGAGCAGTACTTC. It is translated as CASSQETRGGGYEQYF.

The chain uses TRBV19 and TRBJ1-2; D is unclear. V was trimmed by 7 bases and J by 0 bases, leaving 18 bases between them. The CDR3 runs 16 residues. The germline gives CDR1 LNHDA, CDR2 SQIVND (reference sequence). The CDR3 here is CASTPREADPNYGYTF. The CDR3 DNA sequence: TGTGCCAGTACCCCCCGGGAGGCAGACCCTAACTATGGCTACACCTTC. Drawing the rest from reference TRBV19 and TRBJ1-2, the complete variable domain is DGGITQSPKYLFRKEGQNVTLSCEQNLNHDAMYWYRQDPGQGLRLIYYSQIVNDFQKGDIAEGYSVSREKKESFPLTVTSAQKNPTAFYLCASTPREADPNYGYTFGSGTRLTVV.

The table lists this clone with a count of one. The chain is built from TRBV7-9 and TRBJ2-1; 14 bases match TRBD2. With V trimmed by 5 bases and J by 10 bases, 16 bases remained unmatched. The CDR3 is 18 residues long. Germline loops: CDR1 SEHNR, CDR2 FQNEAQ (reference sequence). CDR3 sequence reads: CASSISGTSGSTLGEQFF. The CDR3 DNA reads TGTGCCAGCAGCATATCCGGGACTAGCGGGAGCACCTTGGGGGAGCAGTTCTTC.

This chain links TRBV7-6 with TRBJ2-3, with 9 bases fitting TRBD2. Germline V CDR1 and CDR2: SGHVS, FNYEAQ. Trimming removed 1 base from V and 5 bases from J; junction bases left unmatched: 10. The CDR3 has 17 amino acids. In nucleotides, the CDR3 is TGTGCCAGCAGCTTAGAGCGGGAGGCCCCCGGGGGAGATACGCAGTATTTT. Translated, it gives CASSLEREAPGGDTQYF.

The chain couples TRBV4-3 to TRBJ2-2, with 12 bases identical to TRBD2. CDR1 is LGHNA and CDR2 is YSLEER in the germline V gene. After removal of 0 bases from V and 5 bases from J, the junction contained 1 base not matched to a gene. The CDR3 has 16 amino acids. The CDR3 here is CASSQDTSGRTGELFF. CDR3 bases: TGCGCCAGCAGCCAAGATACTAGCGGGAGGACCGGGGAGCTGTTTTTT.

This clone was detected once. The J gene is TRBJ1-2, the V gene TRBV27; a weak D match, TRBD1 (6 bases). The CDR3 has 12 residues. The germline V and J ends were trimmed by 8 bases and 6 bases, with 13 bases remaining between them. CDR1 is MNHEY and CDR2 is SMNVEV in the germline V gene (reference sequence). This chain's CDR3 is CASSPGADGYTF. In DNA, the CDR3 is TGTGCCAGCTCCCCAGGGGCAGATGGCTACACCTTC.

The gene calls are TRBV9 and TRBJ2-3, with 7 bases fitting TRBD2. The CDR3 has 15 residues. Germline V gives CDR1 SGDLS, CDR2 YYNGEE. J gave up 2 bases and V 0 bases, and 3 bases lay outside the gene matches. This chain's CDR3 is CASSVESGNTDTQYF. The CDR3 DNA is TGTGCCAGCAGCGTAGAGAGCGGGAACACAGATACGCAGTATTTT.

This clone was observed a single time. The chain recombines TRBV6-5 with TRBJ2-1, with 9 nucleotides matching TRBD2. The J segment lost 10 bases and the V segment lost 5 bases, leaving 12 bases of the junction unmatched. CDR3 length equals 15 residues. Germline lookup yields CDR1 MNHEY and CDR2 SVGAGI. The CDR3 region is CASSPPLAGSGEQFF. CDR3 bases: TGTGCCAGCAGTCCCCCCCTAGCGGGATCAGGCGAGCAGTTCTTC.

The chain carries TRBV20-1 and TRBJ2-7; 8 nucleotides line up with TRBD1. J gave up 3 bases and V 7 bases, and 2 bases lay outside the gene matches. CDR1 is DFQATT and CDR2 is SNEGSKA in the germline V gene (reference sequence). CDR3 length: 11 amino acids. This chain's CDR3 is CSGGTGYEQYF. In DNA, the CDR3 is TGCAGTGGAGGGACAGGCTACGAGCAGTACTTC.

The J gene is TRBJ1-2, the V gene TRBV10-3, with D unresolved. V gave up 0 bases and J gave up 4 bases, with 12 bases separating them. Germline V gives CDR1 ENHRY, CDR2 SYGVKD. CDR3 length equals 15 residues. CDR3 coding DNA: TGTGCCATCAGTGAGTCGGTCCAGAATCTCTATGGCTACACCTTC. It specifies CAISESVQNLYGYTF.

V gene TRBV4-1 combines with J gene TRBJ2-7; 8 bases line up with TRBD2. Trimming took 2 bases from V and 7 from J; bases not matched to a gene: 4. Germline CDR1 MGHRA, CDR2 YSYEKL. This CDR3 has 13 amino acids. CDR3 sequence (DNA): TGCGCCAGCAGCCAACCGGGGGGGAGGGAGCAGTACTTC. It translates to CASSQPGGREQYF.

The chain has TRBV18 and TRBJ2-5, with 14 bases fitting TRBD2. V was pared by 4 bases and J by 5 bases, with 6 bases of the junction left unmatched. CDR1 is KGHSH, CDR2 LQKENI, per germline. The CDR3 sequence is 16 residues long. The CDR3 DNA is TGTGCCAGCTCACAGGGACTAGCGGGAGATCGGGAGACCCAGTACTTC. It specifies CASSQGLAGDRETQYF.

V gene TRBV30 combines with J gene TRBJ1-6; D call uncertain. Germline V gives CDR1 GTSNPN, CDR2 SVGIG (reference sequence). V lost 0 bases to trimming and J lost 3 bases, with 12 bases between them. The CDR3 spans 16 residues. CDR3 loop: CAWSVTPGLYNSPLHF. CDR3 bases: TGTGCCTGGAGTGTTACGCCTGGGCTCTATAATTCACCCCTCCACTTT.

The chain is built from TRBV5-8 and TRBJ1-2, with 9 bases matching TRBD1. This CDR3 region has 16 residues. V shed 0 bases and J 8 bases; nucleotides not matched to a gene: 11. Looked up from germline, CDR1 is SGHTS and CDR2 is YDEGEE. This chain's CDR3 is CASSLEGDRALQGYTF. Written as DNA, the CDR3 is TGTGCCAGCAGCTTGGAGGGGGACAGGGCGCTCCAGGGCTACACCTTC. The full variable domain, completed using reference TRBV5-8 and TRBJ1-2, is EAGVTQSPTHLIKTRGQQATLRCSPISGHTSVYWYQQALGLGLQFLLWYDEGEERNRGNFPPRFSGRQFPNYSSELNVNALELEDSALYLCASSLEGDRALQGYTFGSGTRLTVV.

The chain couples TRBV28 to TRBJ1-5; 7 positions match TRBD1. With V trimmed by 4 bases and J by 2 bases, 8 bases remained unmatched. CDR3 length equals 16 residues. Germline V CDR1 and CDR2: MDHEN, SYDVKM. The CDR3 nucleotides read TGTGCCAGCAGTTCCAGACCGGGACAGCGCAATCAGCCCCAGCATTTT. Translating it yields CASSSRPGQRNQPQHF.

The chain recombines TRBV29-1 with TRBJ1-2; TRBD1 aligns across 7 bases. The CDR3 extends over 16 amino acids. CDR1 and CDR2 from the germline V gene are SQVTM and ANQGSEA. The V and J ends lost 1 base and 4 bases, in that order; junction bases with no gene match: 12. The CDR3 region has the DNA TGCAGCGTTGAAGTTCGGTTCGATGAGGGGGCCTATGGCTACACCTTC. As protein: CSVEVRFDEGAYGYTF.

V gene TRBV30 combines with J gene TRBJ2-1, with 9 bases lining up with TRBD2. The germline V gene has CDR1 GTSNPN and CDR2 SVGIG (reference sequence). The ends lost 1 base at V and 4 bases at J; junction bases unmatched: 2. This CDR3 region has 14 residues. CDR3 amino acids: CAWSGAGGYNEQFF. CDR3 nucleotide sequence: TGTGCCTGGAGTGGAGCGGGAGGTTACAATGAGCAGTTCTTC.

The table lists this clone with a count of one. The chain links TRBV19 to TRBJ1-1, with 10 bases fitting TRBD1. The CDR3 is 15 amino acids. CDR1 is LNHDA and CDR2 is SQIVND in the germline V gene (reference sequence). Trimming cost V 3 bases and J 7 bases; bases outside gene matches: 8. CDR3 amino acids: CASSIAGQGSFEAFF. DNA for the CDR3: TGTGCCAGTAGTATTGCGGGACAGGGGTCATTTGAAGCTTTCTTT.

This clone is a singleton in its sample. Its ends do not fully match the called genes, so a read error is possible. This chain connects TRBV7-7 to TRBJ2-5; D is possibly TRBD1 (5 bases). Germline CDR1 is SSHAT and CDR2 is FNYEAQ (reference sequence). The CDR3 extends over 15 amino acids. The CDR3 nucleotides read TGTGCTAGCAGCTTATCTGGGGCTATCTCAGAGACCCAGTACTTC. It is translated as CASSLSGAISETQYF.